The clone carrying this TCR beta chain was detected only once. These data are taken from a study of OX40 agonist ivuxolimab in advanced cancers. Germline trimming cut 1 base from V and 4 bases from J; bases unmatched to any gene: 3. The CDR3 has 16 amino acids. Germline loops: CDR1 MDHEN, CDR2 SYDVKM. Some clones are missing from TCRdb's copy, which holds only in-frame ones; the method was immunoSEQ multiplex PCR. Found here are tens of thousands of clones, around 86% of them singletons; the top ten hold 6% to 7.5%. The source of this sequence is an adult with an advanced solid tumor such as melanoma, head and neck, liver or kidney cancer. The material sequenced was CD4+ or CD8+ T cells sorted from blood, taken in a trial of the OX40 agonist ivuxolimab. The rearrangement joins TRBV28 to TRBJ2-3; 12 bases are a match to TRBD2. The chain's CDR3 is CASSLLGLAGSDTQYF. DNA for the CDR3: TGTGCCAGCAGTTTATTGGGACTAGCGGGTTCAGATACGCAGTATTTT.